Each of the 21 T cell receptor beta chains below was sequenced from the same sample in a study of long-term antiretroviral therapy in people with HIV. The assay, immunoSEQ v3.0, was run at survey level. Sequenced by immunoSEQ multiplex PCR; TCRdb stores in-frame clones only, minus some. In the table there are 25,000 to 35,000 clones, almost 95% of which are singletons. The source was unsorted PBMCs, collected around 7.4 years after starting antiretroviral therapy. The source is a man between 45 and 60 years old with HIV.

V and J are TRBV6-5 and TRBJ1-6, with no clear D. V gave up 6 bases and J gave up 8 bases, with 14 bases separating them. Germline V gene sequence: CDR1 MNHEY, CDR2 SVGAGI. The CDR3 covers 14 residues. DNA for the CDR3: TGTGCCAGCAGGTGGACGATCGGGGATTCACCCCTCCACTTT. The encoded protein is CASRWTIGDSPLHF.

The J gene is TRBJ2-7, the V gene TRBV10-3; D remains unclear. CDR1 is ENHRY, CDR2 SYGVKD, per germline. This CDR3 spans 15 amino acids. V was shortened by 2 bases and J by 1 base, with 12 bases between the two germline ends. The CDR3 sequence is CAISEIAVPSYEQYF. The CDR3 nucleotides read TGTGCCATCAGTGAGATTGCGGTCCCTTCCTACGAGCAGTACTTC.

The chain recombines TRBV10-2 with TRBJ1-1; TRBD1 matches 9 bases. The V gene end was trimmed by 3 bases and the J gene end by 11 bases; junction bases not matched to a gene: 10. Germline assignment: CDR1 WSHSY and CDR2 SAAADI. The CDR3 contains 14 residues. The CDR3 here is CASSETGGAGSAFF. The CDR3 bases are TGCGCCAGCAGTGAAACAGGGGGCGCGGGTTCGGCTTTCTTT.

This chain joins TRBV9 and TRBJ1-3, with a weak D call TRBD1 (6 bases). Trimming removed 3 bases at V and 0 bases at J, with 10 bases between. The CDR3 is made up of 15 amino acids. The germline V gene has CDR1 SGDLS and CDR2 YYNGEE. Here the CDR3 DNA reads TGTGCCAGCAGCGCTCAGGGGTTCTCTGGAAACACCATATATTTT. It yields the protein CASSAQGFSGNTIYF.

This clone was observed a single time. The J gene is TRBJ2-7, the V gene TRBV29-1, with 9 bases lining up with TRBD2. CDR1 and CDR2 (germline): SQVTM, ANQGSEA. The CDR3 length is 11 residues. Losses at the gene ends were 4 bases for V and 6 bases for J; bases not matched to a gene: 1. CDR3 amino acids: CSVGTSVEQYF. The CDR3 nucleotides are TGCAGCGTTGGGACTAGCGTCGAGCAGTACTTC.

This chain uses TRBV11-2 with TRBJ2-1; 14 nucleotides match TRBD2. The CDR3 consists of 17 residues. CDR1 and CDR2 from the germline V gene are SGHAT and FQNNGV. Germline trimming cut 5 bases from V and 8 bases from J; bases unmatched to any gene: 11. The CDR3 sequence: CASSPRTSGGSWDEQFF. CDR3 bases: TGTGCCAGCAGCCCCCGGACTAGCGGGGGGTCCTGGGATGAGCAGTTCTTC.

This clone was picked up one time. This sequence joins TRBV28 and TRBJ2-7; TRBD1 is a possible D gene (5 bases). This CDR3 has 15 residues. Between the trimmed V and J ends, which lost 4 bases and 2 bases, there was a span of 15 bases. Germline CDR1 is MDHEN and CDR2 is SYDVKM. Written as DNA, the CDR3 is TGTGCCAGCAGTTCCCCTGCAAGGGGTACCTACGAGCAGTACTTC. This gives the protein CASSSPARGTYEQYF.

This chain uses TRBV10-3 with TRBJ1-5; a weak D match, TRBD1 (5 bases). V shed 4 bases and J shed 4 bases, with 11 bases lying between them. Looked up from germline, CDR1 is ENHRY and CDR2 is SYGVKD. This CDR3 contains 14 residues. This CDR3 is CAISAGGNNQPQHF. The CDR3 nucleotides read TGTGCCATCAGTGCGGGGGGTAATAATCAGCCCCAGCATTTT.

The gene calls are TRBV7-2 and TRBJ1-1; 9 bases line up with TRBD1. V dropped 4 bases and J dropped 1; count of bases not matched to a gene: 7. The CDR3 is made up of 16 amino acids. Per the germline V gene, CDR1 is SGHTA and CDR2 is FQGNSA. The DNA of the CDR3 is TGTGCCAGCAGCTACACAGGGGGCCGCGGGAACACTGAAGCTTTCTTT. Amino acids: CASSYTGGRGNTEAFF.

V is TRBV21-1 and J is TRBJ1-2. TRBV21-1 is deemed a pseudogene. The CDR3 has 12 amino acids. This chain's CDR3 is CASSNLQILRTF. CDR3 DNA: TGTGCCAGCAGCAACTTGCAAATCTTAAGGACCTTC.

The rearrangement uses TRBV5-1 and TRBJ1-1; tentative D call: TRBD1 (5 bases). V was pared by 3 bases and J by 6 bases, with 12 bases between. This CDR3 spans 13 amino acids. Germline V gene data show CDR1 as SGHRS and CDR2 as YFSETQ. CDR3 sequence: CASSWEGRSEAFF. DNA of the CDR3: TGCGCCAGCAGCTGGGAGGGGAGGTCTGAAGCTTTCTTT.

The rearrangement links TRBV7-2 to TRBJ2-2, with D uncertain. V was pared by 1 base and J by 6 bases, with 12 bases between. CDR3 length equals 15 residues. Germline assignment: CDR1 SGHTA and CDR2 FQGNSA. In DNA, the CDR3 is TGTGCCAGCAGCTTAGGCCGACCCCAGGCCGGGGAGCTGTTTTTT. The encoded protein is CASSLGRPQAGELFF. Together with reference TRBV7-2 and TRBJ2-2, the CDR3 gives the full variable domain: GAGVSQSPSNKVTEKGKDVELRCDPISGHTALYWYRQSLGQGLEFLIYFQGNSAPDKSGLPSDRFSAERTGGSVSTLTIQRTQQEDSAVYLCASSLGRPQAGELFFGEGSRLTVL.

The rearrangement uses TRBV6-5 and TRBJ2-2; D unresolved. Deletions cut 0 bases from V and 3 bases from J, with 8 bases between. The CDR3 runs 15 residues. CDR1 and CDR2 (germline): MNHEY, SVGAGI. The CDR3 bases are TGTGCCAGCAGTTACTCAGGGCAGTACACCGGGGAGCTGTTTTTT. Its protein is CASSYSGQYTGELFF.

This clone was seen only a few times. The CDR3 coding sequence is TGTGCCTGGAGTGGAGAACTTTACAATGAGCAGTTCTTC. Translating it yields CAWSGELYNEQFF. V gene TRBV30 combines with J gene TRBJ2-1; D remains unclear. The CDR3 loop spans 13 amino acids. Looked up from germline, CDR1 is GTSNPN and CDR2 is SVGIG (reference sequence). Trimming removed 1 base from V and 4 bases from J, with 8 bases in between. The full variable domain, rest sourced from reference TRBV30 and TRBJ2-1, is SQTIHQWPATLVQPVGSPLSLECTVEGTSNPNLYWYRQAAGRGLQLLFYSVGIGQISSEVPQNLSASRPQDRQFILSSKKLLLSDSGFYLCAWSGELYNEQFFGPGTRLTVL.

J is TRBJ2-1 and V is TRBV10-1; 11 bases are a match to TRBD2. Germline values: CDR1 WNHNN, CDR2 SYGVQD (reference sequence). This CDR3 spans 17 amino acids. CDR3 amino acids: CPYQLAGEPSSYNEQFF. The CDR3 DNA reads TGCCCCTACCAACTAGCGGGGGAGCCGAGCTCCTACAATGAGCAGTTCTTC.

The V call is TRBV14, the J call TRBJ2-7; 9 nucleotides match TRBD1. The germline CDR1 and CDR2 sequences are SGHDN and FVKESK. This CDR3 contains 15 residues. V lost 3 bases, J lost 9 bases, and 12 bases stayed unmatched. CDR3 sequence reads: CASSHPLGTGSVQYF. CDR3 nucleotide sequence: TGTGCCAGCAGCCACCCCCTAGGGACAGGGAGTGTGCAGTACTTC.

The rearrangement uses TRBV6-6 and TRBJ1-1, with TRBD1 matching 7 bases. The CDR3 runs 15 residues. The V segment lost 6 bases and the J segment 6 bases; nucleotides outside the gene matches: 13. CDR1 and CDR2 from the germline V gene are MNHNY and SVGAGI (reference sequence). CDR3 region: CASSYTPQGVPEAFF. The CDR3 DNA sequence: TGTGCCAGCAGCTATACCCCCCAGGGGGTCCCTGAAGCTTTCTTT.

This clone was found once. The chain links TRBV19 to TRBJ1-5; D is ambiguous. From germline, CDR1 is LNHDA and CDR2 SQIVND (reference sequence). V was cut by 7 bases and J by 2 bases, with 15 bases left in between. CDR3 length: 15 amino acids. Here the CDR3 reads CASKSGLLGNQPQHF. The CDR3 DNA is TGTGCCAGTAAGAGCGGGTTACTGGGCAATCAGCCCCAGCATTTT.

V usage is TRBV30 and J usage is TRBJ2-1; D unresolved. Germline CDR1 GTSNPN, CDR2 SVGIG (reference sequence). The CDR3 length is 13 residues. The V end was cut by 0 bases, the J end by 2 bases, with 5 bases between. The CDR3 coding sequence is TGTGCCTGGAGTGTAGGAGCCTACAATGAGCAGTTCTTC. Its translation is CAWSVGAYNEQFF.

The chain carries TRBV7-9 and TRBJ1-5, with a tentative D call TRBD1 (6 bases). V was trimmed by 4 bases and J by 2 bases, leaving 9 bases between them. The germline V gene encodes CDR1 SEHNR and CDR2 FQNEAQ (reference sequence). CDR3 length: 14 residues. The CDR3 sequence is CASSSTGRNQPQHF. DNA of the CDR3: TGTGCCAGCAGCTCCACAGGGCGCAATCAGCCCCAGCATTTT.

This chain links TRBV5-1 with TRBJ1-1, with D perhaps matching TRBD1 (5 bases). Deletions cut 8 bases from V and 4 bases from J, with 12 bases between. The V gene's germline CDR1 is SGHRS and CDR2 YFSETQ. The CDR3 contains 12 residues. CDR3: CASGGFGTEAFF. The DNA for the CDR3 is TGCGCCAGTGGGGGATTCGGCACTGAAGCTTTCTTT. Variable domain in full (rest from reference TRBV5-1 and TRBJ1-1): KAGVTQTPRYLIKTRGQQVTLSCSPISGHRSVSWYQQTPGQGLQFLFEYFSETQRNKGNFPGRFSGRQFSNSRSEMNVSTLELGDSALYLCASGGFGTEAFFGQGTRLTVV.